A single count supports the clone carrying this T cell receptor (beta chain). With 4 bases removed from V and 5 bases from J, the gap between germline ends came to 11 bases. The germline V gene has CDR1 LGHDT and CDR2 YNNKEL (reference sequence). The CDR3 runs 13 residues. These data come from a study of blood T cell repertoires in COVID-19. Overall study context: Acute and convalescent COVID-19 specimens originated in the United States, Italy and Spain. In each case, the material was cDNA or gDNA derived from T cells, B-cell-depleted T cells, or PBMCs.

Methods used by the authors: Nucleated cell counts were estimated from reference gene primer amplification. Produced via immunoSEQ multiplex PCR; TCRdb's table is partial and in-frame only. The V and J calls and clone size were taken over from that table, and D and trimming were inferred from the DNA. The profile shows about 50,000 clones, 65% to 90% of them singletons. The chain joins TRBV3-1 (or the pseudogene TRBV3-2) to TRBJ1-2, with D maybe TRBD1 (6 bases). The sample was peripheral blood. The TCR originated in a woman in her sixties with acute or convalescent COVID-19. CDR3: CASSPDRLYGYTF. The CDR3 coding sequence is TGTGCCAGCAGCCCGGACAGACTGTATGGCTACACCTTC.